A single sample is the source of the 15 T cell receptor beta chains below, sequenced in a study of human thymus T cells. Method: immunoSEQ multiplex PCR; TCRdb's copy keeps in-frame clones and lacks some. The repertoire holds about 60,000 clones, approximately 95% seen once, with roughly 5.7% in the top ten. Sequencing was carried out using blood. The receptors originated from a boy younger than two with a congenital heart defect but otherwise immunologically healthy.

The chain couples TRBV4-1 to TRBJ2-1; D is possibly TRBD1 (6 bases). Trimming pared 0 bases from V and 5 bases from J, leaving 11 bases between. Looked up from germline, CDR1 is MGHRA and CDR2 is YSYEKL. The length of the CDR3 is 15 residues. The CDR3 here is CASSQDGGGDNEQFF. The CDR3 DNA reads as TGCGCCAGCAGCCAAGATGGGGGCGGAGACAATGAGCAGTTCTTC.

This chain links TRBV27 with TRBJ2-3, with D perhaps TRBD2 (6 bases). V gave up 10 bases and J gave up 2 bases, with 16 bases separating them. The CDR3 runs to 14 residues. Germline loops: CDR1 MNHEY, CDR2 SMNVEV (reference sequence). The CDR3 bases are TGTGCCACCAAAACCGGGACTTACACAGATACGCAGTATTTT. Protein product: CATKTGTYTDTQYF.

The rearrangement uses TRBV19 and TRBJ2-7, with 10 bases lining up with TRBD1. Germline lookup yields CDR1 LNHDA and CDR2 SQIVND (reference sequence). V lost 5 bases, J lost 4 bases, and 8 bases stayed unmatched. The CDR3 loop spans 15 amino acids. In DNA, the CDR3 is TGTGCCAGTAGTTACCGGGACAGGGGTCTATACGAGCAGTACTTC. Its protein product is CASSYRDRGLYEQYF.

Here the CDR3 reads CASTPSGSTYEQYF. In nucleotides, the CDR3 is TGTGCCAGCACCCCTTCGGGATCTACCTACGAGCAGTACTTC. V usage is TRBV14 and J usage is TRBJ2-7; possible D gene TRBD2, 5 bases. This CDR3 is 14 amino acids long. From germline, CDR1 is SGHDN and CDR2 FVKESK. The V end was cut by 7 bases, the J end by 2 bases, with 15 bases between.

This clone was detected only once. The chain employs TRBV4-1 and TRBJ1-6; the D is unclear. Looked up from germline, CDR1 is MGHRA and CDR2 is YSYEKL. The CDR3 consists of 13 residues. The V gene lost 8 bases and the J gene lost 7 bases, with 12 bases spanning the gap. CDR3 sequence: CASQATTNSPLHF. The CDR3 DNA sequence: TGCGCCAGCCAGGCAACGACCAATTCACCCCTCCACTTT.

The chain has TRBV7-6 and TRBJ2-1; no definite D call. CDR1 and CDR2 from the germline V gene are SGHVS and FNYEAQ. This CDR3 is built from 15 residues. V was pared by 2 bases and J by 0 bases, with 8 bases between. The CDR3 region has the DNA TGTGCCAGCAGCTTACGGTCCAGCTCCTACAATGAGCAGTTCTTC. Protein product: CASSLRSSSYNEQFF.

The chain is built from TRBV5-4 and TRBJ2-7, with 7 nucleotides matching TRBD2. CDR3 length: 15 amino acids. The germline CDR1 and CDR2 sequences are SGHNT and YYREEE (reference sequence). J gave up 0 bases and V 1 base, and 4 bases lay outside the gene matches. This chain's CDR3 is CASSLTSVTSYEQYF. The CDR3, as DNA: TGTGCCAGCAGCTTGACTAGCGTTACCTCCTACGAGCAGTACTTC.

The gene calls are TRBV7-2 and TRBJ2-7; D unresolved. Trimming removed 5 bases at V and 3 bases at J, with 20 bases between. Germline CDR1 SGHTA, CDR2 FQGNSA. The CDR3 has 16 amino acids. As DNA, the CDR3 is TGTGCCAGCAGCCTGAACCCAGCGACCCTAATCTACGAGCAGTACTTC. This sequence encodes CASSLNPATLIYEQYF.

CDR3 in DNA: TGTGCCAGCAGCACGCGGACAGGGGCGGGGGAGCTGTTTTTT. As protein: CASSTRTGAGELFF. The chain employs TRBV9 and TRBJ2-2; 9 nucleotides align to TRBD1. The CDR3 length is 14 residues. Losses at the gene ends were 4 bases for V and 8 bases for J; bases not matched to a gene: 6. Germline V gives CDR1 SGDLS, CDR2 YYNGEE.

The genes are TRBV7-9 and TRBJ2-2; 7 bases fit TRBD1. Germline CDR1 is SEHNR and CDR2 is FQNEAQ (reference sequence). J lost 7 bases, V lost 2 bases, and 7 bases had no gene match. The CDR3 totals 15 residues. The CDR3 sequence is CASSLMRGLGGELFF. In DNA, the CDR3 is TGTGCCAGCAGCTTAATGAGGGGGCTTGGCGGGGAGCTGTTTTTT.

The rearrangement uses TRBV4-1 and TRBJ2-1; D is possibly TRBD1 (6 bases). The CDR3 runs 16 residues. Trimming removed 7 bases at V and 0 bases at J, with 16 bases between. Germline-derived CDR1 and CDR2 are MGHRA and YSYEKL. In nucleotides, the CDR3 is TGCGCCAGCAACCCGAGAGGACAGAGCTCCTACAATGAGCAGTTCTTC. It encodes CASNPRGQSSYNEQFF.

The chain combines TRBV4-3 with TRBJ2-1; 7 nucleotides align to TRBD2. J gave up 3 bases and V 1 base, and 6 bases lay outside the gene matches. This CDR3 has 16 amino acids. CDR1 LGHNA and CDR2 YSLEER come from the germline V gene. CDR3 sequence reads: CASSQGSASGYNEQFF. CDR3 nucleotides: TGCGCCAGCAGCCAAGGGTCGGCTAGCGGCTACAATGAGCAGTTCTTC.

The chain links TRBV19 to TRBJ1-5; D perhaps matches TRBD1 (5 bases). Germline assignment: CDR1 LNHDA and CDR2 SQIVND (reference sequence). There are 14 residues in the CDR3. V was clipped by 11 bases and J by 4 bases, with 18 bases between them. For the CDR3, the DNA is TGTGCCGCAAAGGAGGGGTGGGGGAATCAGCCCCAGCATTTT. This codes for CAAKEGWGNQPQHF.

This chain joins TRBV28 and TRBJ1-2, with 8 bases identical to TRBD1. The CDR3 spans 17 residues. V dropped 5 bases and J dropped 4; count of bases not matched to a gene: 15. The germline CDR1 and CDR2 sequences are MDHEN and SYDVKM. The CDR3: CASSNLLPDRAFYGYTF. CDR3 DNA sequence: TGTGCCAGCAGTAACCTACTACCGGACAGGGCCTTCTATGGCTACACCTTC.

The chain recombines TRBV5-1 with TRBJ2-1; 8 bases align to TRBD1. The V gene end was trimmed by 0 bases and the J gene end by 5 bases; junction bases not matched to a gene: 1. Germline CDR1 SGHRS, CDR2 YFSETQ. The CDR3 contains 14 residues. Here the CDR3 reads CASSLGQGNNEQFF. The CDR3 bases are TGCGCCAGCAGCTTGGGACAGGGGAACAATGAGCAGTTCTTC.